The entry below gives a single T cell receptor beta chain sequence along with its context. The antigen is unknown. TCRdb reprocessed the reads via MiXCR and lists one record per CDR3 protein. Of more than 650,000 distinct CDR3 sequences in the sample, 35% are singletons; the top ten hold 2.5% to 3.5%. The germline CDR1 and CDR2 sequences are MNHEY and SVGEGT. The CDR3 contains 17 residues. Trimming shortened V by 4 bases and J by 5 bases, and 24 bases separated the two germline ends. The data are from a study of T cell repertoires in cytomegalovirus infection. Study-level background: Based on public TCR beta signatures, there were indications of CMV infection and of a matching HLA type.

Whole-study results and caveats: Predominance within the ex vivo response was attributable to HLA-C-restricted CMV-specific TCR beta clonotypes. Accumulated public TCR beta family frequency recognized individuals carrying CMV together with the relevant HLA.

The chain couples TRBV6-2 or TRBV6-3 to TRBJ2-7; D may match TRBD1 or TRBD2 (5 bases each). The sample was PBMCs. The source of this sequence is a human donor in good health (CMV status not recorded). Some clones in this sample may be carry-over from other donors' samples. The CDR3 loop reads CASSSTLGPYEGNEQYF. Written as DNA, the CDR3 is TGTGCCAGCAGTTCAACCTTAGGACCCTACGAGGGGAACGAGCAGTACTTC.